Reported below is one T cell receptor (beta chain). The antigen remains undetermined. The donors were part of the 120-subject validation cohort, which stood apart from the approximately 670-subject first cohort. Here immunoSEQ multiplex PCR was the method, and the copy in TCRdb shows in-frame clones only, minus some. The sample consists of approximately 70,000 clones, approximately 94% of them appearing once. This record comes from a study of cytomegalovirus exposure and HLA in healthy donors. The trim removed 7 bases at V and 0 bases at J, leaving 7 bases unmatched. This CDR3 has 14 residues. Germline V gene lookup returns CDR1 SQVTM and CDR2 ANQGSEA. Study-level results: The classifier reportedly diagnosed cytomegalovirus status with high specificity and sensitivity. Many donors shared some public TCRs, even though most TCR sequences were rare. There were approximately 150 TCR beta chains listed as cytomegalovirus-associated.

Sequenced material: PBMCs. The chain combines TRBV29-1 with TRBJ2-7; 9 bases agree with TRBD2. The receptor comes from a young woman in good health and CMV-seronegative. For the CDR3, the DNA is TGCAGCGCTGGAGCGGGAGGTCCCTCCTACGAGCAGTACTTC. Amino acid sequence: CSAGAGGPSYEQYF.